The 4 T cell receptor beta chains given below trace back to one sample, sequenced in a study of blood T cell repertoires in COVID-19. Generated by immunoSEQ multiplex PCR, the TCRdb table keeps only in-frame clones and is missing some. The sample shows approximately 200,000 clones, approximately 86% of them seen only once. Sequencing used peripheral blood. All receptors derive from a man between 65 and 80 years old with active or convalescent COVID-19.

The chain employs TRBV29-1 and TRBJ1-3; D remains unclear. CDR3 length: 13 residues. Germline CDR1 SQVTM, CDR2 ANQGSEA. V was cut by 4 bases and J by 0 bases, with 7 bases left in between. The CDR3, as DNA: TGCAGCGTTGGAGGGTTCTCTGGAAACACCATATATTTT. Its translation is CSVGGFSGNTIYF.

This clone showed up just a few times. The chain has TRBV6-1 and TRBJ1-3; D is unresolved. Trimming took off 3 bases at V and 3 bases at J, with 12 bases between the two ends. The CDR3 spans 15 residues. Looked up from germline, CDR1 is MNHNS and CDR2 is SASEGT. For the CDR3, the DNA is TGTGCCAGCAGTGAGTCACAGCTATTTGGAAACACCATATATTTT. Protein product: CASSESQLFGNTIYF.

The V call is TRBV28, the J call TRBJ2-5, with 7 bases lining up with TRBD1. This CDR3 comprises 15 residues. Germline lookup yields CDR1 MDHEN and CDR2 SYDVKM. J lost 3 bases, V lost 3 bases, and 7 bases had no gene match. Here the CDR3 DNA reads TGTGCCAGCAGTTTCCGGACAGGTCTGGAAGAGACCCAGTACTTC. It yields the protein CASSFRTGLEETQYF.

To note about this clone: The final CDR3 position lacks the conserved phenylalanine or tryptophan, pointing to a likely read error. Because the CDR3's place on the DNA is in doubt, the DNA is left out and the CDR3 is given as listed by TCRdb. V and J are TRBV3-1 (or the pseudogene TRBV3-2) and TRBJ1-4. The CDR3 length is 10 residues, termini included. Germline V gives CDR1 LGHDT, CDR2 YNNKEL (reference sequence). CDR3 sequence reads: CASSQAKILE.